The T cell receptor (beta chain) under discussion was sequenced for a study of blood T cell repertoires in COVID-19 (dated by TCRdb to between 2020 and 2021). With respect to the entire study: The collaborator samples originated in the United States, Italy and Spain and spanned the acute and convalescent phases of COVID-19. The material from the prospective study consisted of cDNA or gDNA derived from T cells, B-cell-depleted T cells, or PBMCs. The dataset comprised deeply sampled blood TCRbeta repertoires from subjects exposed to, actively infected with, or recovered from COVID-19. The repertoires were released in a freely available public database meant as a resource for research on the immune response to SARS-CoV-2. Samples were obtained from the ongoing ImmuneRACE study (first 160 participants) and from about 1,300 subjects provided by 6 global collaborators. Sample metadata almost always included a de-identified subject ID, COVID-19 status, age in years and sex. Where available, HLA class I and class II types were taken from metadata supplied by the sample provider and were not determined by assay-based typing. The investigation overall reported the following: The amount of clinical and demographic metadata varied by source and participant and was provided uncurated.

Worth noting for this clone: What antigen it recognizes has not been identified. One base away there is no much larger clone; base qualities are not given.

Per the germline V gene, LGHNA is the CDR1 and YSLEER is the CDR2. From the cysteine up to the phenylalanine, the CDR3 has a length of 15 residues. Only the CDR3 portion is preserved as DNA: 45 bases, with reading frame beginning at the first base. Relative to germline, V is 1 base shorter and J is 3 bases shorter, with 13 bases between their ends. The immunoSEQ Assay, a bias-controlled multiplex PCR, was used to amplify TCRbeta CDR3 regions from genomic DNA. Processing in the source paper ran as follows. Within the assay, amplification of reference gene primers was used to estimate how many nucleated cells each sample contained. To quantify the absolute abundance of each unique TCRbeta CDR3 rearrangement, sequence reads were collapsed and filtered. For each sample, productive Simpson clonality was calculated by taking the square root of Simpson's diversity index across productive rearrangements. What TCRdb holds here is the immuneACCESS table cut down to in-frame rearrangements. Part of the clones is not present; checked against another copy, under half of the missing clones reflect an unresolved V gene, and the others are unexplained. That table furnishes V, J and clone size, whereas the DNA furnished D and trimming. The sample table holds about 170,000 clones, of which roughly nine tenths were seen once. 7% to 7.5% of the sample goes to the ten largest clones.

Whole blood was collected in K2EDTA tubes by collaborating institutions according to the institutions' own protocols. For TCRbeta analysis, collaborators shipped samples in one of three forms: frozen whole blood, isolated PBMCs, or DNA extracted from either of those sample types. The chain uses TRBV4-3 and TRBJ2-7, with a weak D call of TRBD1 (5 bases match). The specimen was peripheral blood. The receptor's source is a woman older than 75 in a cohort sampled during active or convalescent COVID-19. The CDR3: CASSQGYGHVYEQYF. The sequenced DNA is TGCGCCAGCAGCCAAGGTTACGGACATGTCTACGAGCAGTACTTC.